Listed below are T cell receptor beta chains from one sample, sequenced in a study of blood T cell repertoires in COVID-19. Clones were sequenced by immunoSEQ multiplex PCR, and TCRdb holds only the in-frame ones, with some missing. The repertoire consists of about 200,000 clones, with about 77% occurring once and the leading ten covering 2.8%. Sequencing was performed on peripheral blood. Every receptor here comes from a woman older than 75 with active or convalescent COVID-19. CDR3s include the opening cysteine and the closing phenylalanine or tryptophan. The order of the fields is J gene, clone size, D gene, V gene, CDR3 length, CDR3 DNA, CDR3 protein. D genes are given only for firm matches. Clone size is given for some rows only: seen once, a few or many times, or a class if the clone is expanded.

TRBJ1-6 NA TRBD1 TRBV7-6 15 TGTGCCAGCAGCCCCCAGACAGGGTGGGACTCACCCCTCCACTTT CASSPQTGWDSPLHF
TRBJ2-5 NA TRBD2 TRBV5-1 16 TGCGCCAGCAGCCCACGGACTAGCGGGGCGGGAGAGACCCAGTACTTC CASSPRTSGAGETQYF
TRBJ1-1 few NA TRBV19 15 TGTGCCAGTAGTCTACCCTTGTTGGCGGGGACTGAAGCTTTCTTT CASSLPLLAGTEAFF
TRBJ1-5 NA NA TRBV6-1 14 TGTGCCAGCAGTGAGCAGGGGTCAGAAGGGCCCCAGCATTTT CASSEQGSEGPQHF
TRBJ2-7 NA NA TRBV6-5 15 TGTGCCAGCAGTTACCAATTTTCTACGGGGGTCGAGCAGTACTTC CASSYQFSTGVEQYF
TRBJ1-2 NA NA TRBV27 15 TGTGCCAGCAGTATCCGGTCAGGGGTAAGGTATGGCTACACCTTC CASSIRSGVRYGYTF
TRBJ1-2 once NA TRBV19 12 TGTGCCAGTAGTATACGATTACAGGGTCACACCTTC CASSIRLQGHTF
TRBJ2-7 NA TRBD1 TRBV6-5 14 TGTGCCAGCAGGGAGTACAGGGGGAACTACGAGCAGTACTTC CASREYRGNYEQYF
TRBJ2-3 NA TRBD2 TRBV11-2 16 TGTGCCAGCAGCCCCACCGGGACTAGCGGCACAGATACGCAGTATTTT CASSPTGTSGTDTQYF
TRBJ1-5 NA TRBD1 TRBV7-2 15 TGTGCCAGCAGCCCCGACAGGGGGGGGAGTCAGCCCCAGCATTTT CASSPDRGGSQPQHF
TRBJ1-5 NA TRBD1 TRBV28 14 TGTGCCAGCACCCCGGGACAGGCAGTTGGGTCCCAGCATTTT CASTPGQAVGSQHF
TRBJ1-3 NA NA TRBV7-9 14 TGTGCCAGCAGCTTAGCGGGGCACGGAAACACCATATATTTT CASSLAGHGNTIYF
TRBJ2-7 NA NA TRBV13 15 TGTGCCAGCAGCTTAGCGGGTGTCCTAGAGGGCGAGCAGTACTTC CASSLAGVLEGEQYF
TRBJ2-2 NA TRBD2 TRBV18 16 TGTGCCAGCTCACCCATAGCGGGGGTGCCCACCGGGGAGCTGTTTTTT CASSPIAGVPTGELFF
TRBJ2-5 NA TRBD1 TRBV11-2 18 TGTGCCAGCAGCTTAGATCCCCCCGGACAGGGAAACTTGGAGACCCAGTACTTC CASSLDPPGQGNLETQYF
TRBJ2-2 NA TRBD2 TRBV2 18 TGTGCCTGGGTCAGAGGAACAGCGGGGGGGCTAATGACCGGGGAGCTGTTTTTT CAWVRGTAGGLMTGELFF
TRBJ1-3 NA NA TRBV7-9 14 TGTGCCAGCAGCTTTGGGGGGGCTTCGGACACCATATATTTT CASSFGGASDTIYF
TRBJ2-3 NA TRBD2 TRBV28 18 TGTGCCAGCAGTTTATGGGGGGAGGGGACCGGCGAAACAGATACGCAGTATTTT CASSLWGEGTGETDTQYF
TRBJ2-2 NA TRBD2 TRBV5-6 16 TGTGCCAGCAGCCTAGGACTAGCGGAGGGGTCCGGGGAGCTGTTTTTT CASSLGLAEGSGELFF
TRBJ2-5 NA TRBD1 TRBV4-1 15 TGCGCCAGCAGCCCACGGGACAGGGATGTGGAGACCCAGTACTTC CASSPRDRDVETQYF
TRBJ2-6 NA TRBD1 TRBV19 18 TGTGCCAGTAGTAAACAGGGGCCCCCACCCTCTGGGGCCAACGTCCTGACTTTC CASSKQGPPPSGANVLTF
TRBJ1-4 NA NA TRBV7-2 14 TGTGCCAGCAGCTCAGGGGTTGTAGAAGAAAAACTGTTTTTT CASSSGVVEEKLFF
TRBJ2-4 NA NA TRBV7-2 13 TGTGCCAGCAGCCTCGGGAGCGGGAACATTCAGTACTTC CASSLGSGNIQYF
TRBJ2-1 NA NA TRBV6-5 16 TGTGCCAGCAGTTACGGGAGGACGAGTAACTACAATGAGCAGTTCTTC CASSYGRTSNYNEQFF
TRBJ2-7 NA NA TRBV3-1/TRBV3-2 15 TGTGCCAGCAGCCAAGAGGTGGGTGCCAGGGGCGAGCAGTACTTC CASSQEVGARGEQYF
TRBJ2-6 NA NA TRBV28 15 TGTGCCAGCAGTCGTACAGGGACAGGGGCCAACGTCCTGACTTTC CASSRTGTGANVLTF
TRBJ1-5 NA NA TRBV21-1 14 TGTGCCAGCAGCACGGACAGAGGGAATCAGCCCCAGCATTTT CASSTDRGNQPQHF
TRBJ1-5 few TRBD1 TRBV24-1 16 TGTGCCACCAGTGAACCCGGACAGGGGGCGTCTCAGCCCCAGCATTTT CATSEPGQGASQPQHF
TRBJ1-4 NA NA TRBV7-9 14 TGTGCCAGCAGTCAGGGGCAGCTCAATGAAAAACTGTTTTTT CASSQGQLNEKLFF
TRBJ1-6 NA NA TRBV7-2 14 TGTGCCAGCAGCTTACAACACGATAATTCACCCCTCCACTTT CASSLQHDNSPLHF
TRBJ1-5 NA NA TRBV18 15 TGTGCCAGCTCACCAGGACGGAGGGTATTTCAGCCCCAGCATTTT CASSPGRRVFQPQHF
TRBJ1-5 few NA TRBV19 14 TGTGCCAGTAGTATCTGGGGGGGCAATCAGCCCCAGCATTTT CASSIWGGNQPQHF
TRBJ2-7 NA NA TRBV6-5 11 TGTGCCAGCAGCCTAGAAGTTGGGCAGTACTTC CASSLEVGQYF
TRBJ2-5 NA TRBD2 TRBV2 15 TGTGCCAGCAGTTTCCCTACTAGCGGGGGCGAGACCCAGTACTTC CASSFPTSGGETQYF
TRBJ1-2 NA TRBD1 TRBV28 19 TGTGCCAGCAGTTCCCTGATAGGGACAGGGAATAGTGCTAACTATGGCTACACCTTC CASSSLIGTGNSANYGYTF
TRBJ2-2 once TRBD1 TRBV5-1 15 TGCGCCAGCAGCGCCGGGACAGGGAACACCGGGGAGCTGTTTTTT CASSAGTGNTGELFF
TRBJ2-5 NA NA TRBV28 15 TGTGCCAGCAGCCTGCGGGCGCCTCAGCGGGAGACCCAGTACTTC CASSLRAPQRETQYF
TRBJ1-1 NA NA TRBV12-3/TRBV12-4 13 TGTGCCAGCAGTACCCGACAGAACACTGAAGCTTTCTTT CASSTRQNTEAFF
TRBJ2-7 NA TRBD2 TRBV27 13 TGTGCCAGCAGTATTGGGACTATCTACGAGCAGTACTTC CASSIGTIYEQYF
TRBJ1-6 NA NA TRBV4-3 13 TGCGCCAGCAGCCAAGATACTGATTCACCCCTCCACTTT CASSQDTDSPLHF
TRBJ2-1 once TRBD1 TRBV6-1 12 TGTGCCAGCAGTGAGGACAGGGGCGAGCAGTTCTTC CASSEDRGEQFF
TRBJ1-3 NA NA TRBV6-2/TRBV6-3 11 TGTGCCAGCAGCCTCGGAGCCACCATATATTTT CASSLGATIYF
TRBJ1-2 NA NA TRBV19 15 TGTGCCAGTACCATCAAACAGGGAGCTAACTATGGCTACACCTTC CASTIKQGANYGYTF
TRBJ1-4 NA NA TRBV7-2 14 TGTGCCAGCAGCCCCCAGAACAGGGAAGAAAAACTGTTTTTT CASSPQNREEKLFF
TRBJ1-4 NA NA TRBV28 15 TGTGCCAGCGAAGGGGAGGGTACGGCTAATGAAAAACTGTTTTTT CASEGEGTANEKLFF
TRBJ1-2 NA NA TRBV6-6 12 TGTGCCAGCAATCCGACAGACTATGGCTACACCTTC CASNPTDYGYTF
TRBJ1-6 NA TRBD1 TRBV5-1 16 TGCGCCAGCAGCTACTCTACGGGACAGGGGGCTTCACCCCTCCACTTT CASSYSTGQGASPLHF
TRBJ1-6 NA NA TRBV7-2 16 TGTGCCAGCAGCTCGGGGAGAAGCTCCTATAATTCACCCCTCCACTTT CASSSGRSSYNSPLHF
TRBJ1-6 few TRBD1 TRBV3-1/TRBV3-2 13 TGTGCCAGCATGGACAGGGATAATTCACCCCTCCACTTT CASMDRDNSPLHF
TRBJ1-4 NA TRBD1 TRBV4-2 15 TGTGCCAGCAGCCAAGACGGGACAGGGGGTGAAAAACTGTTTTTT CASSQDGTGGEKLFF